These 3 T cell receptor beta chains were sequenced from one sample in a study of blood T cell repertoires in COVID-19. Assay used: immunoSEQ multiplex PCR; TCRdb lists only in-frame clones, some missing. The profile shows 300,000 or so clones, approximately 84% of them singletons. The specimen was PBMCs or T cells enriched from blood (not recorded which). These receptors were taken from a woman younger than 30 who had recovered from COVID-19.

The chain carries TRBV7-9 and TRBJ2-7; TRBD2 agrees at 10 bases. Germline CDR1 and CDR2: SEHNR and FQNEAQ (reference sequence). V lost 4 bases, J lost 7 bases, and 10 bases stayed unmatched. The CDR3 length is 15 residues. This CDR3 reads CASSSLLAGAAEQYF. The CDR3 region has the DNA TGTGCCAGCAGCTCCCTTCTAGCGGGGGCCGCTGAGCAGTACTTC.

This chain joins TRBV9 and TRBJ2-7, with TRBD2 identical over 7 bases. Germline V lookup: CDR1 SGDLS, CDR2 YYNGEE. The V gene end was trimmed by 0 bases and the J gene end by 5 bases; junction bases not matched to a gene: 8. This CDR3 has 15 amino acids. In DNA form, the CDR3 reads TGTGCCAGCAGCGTAGATAGACTAGCATCCGACGAGCAGTACTTC. This translates into CASSVDRLASDEQYF. The complete variable domain, with remaining parts taken from reference TRBV9 and TRBJ2-7, reads DSGVTQTPKHLITATGQRVTLRCSPRSGDLSVYWYQQSLDQGLQFLIQYYNGEERAKGNILERFSAQQFPDLHSELNLSSLELGDSALYFCASSVDRLASDEQYFGPGTRLTVT.

The chain couples TRBV19 to TRBJ1-2; TRBD1 is a possible D gene (5 bases). In germline, CDR1 is LNHDA, CDR2 SQIVND (reference sequence). The CDR3 sequence is 13 residues long. V dropped 7 bases and J dropped 0 bases, with 9 bases sitting between them. The CDR3 DNA reads as TGTGCCAGTAACGGGGGTACTAACTATGGCTACACCTTC. This sequence encodes CASNGGTNYGYTF.